Listed here are 27 T cell receptor beta chains from one sample, sequenced in a study of blood T cell repertoires in COVID-19. Data came from immunoSEQ multiplex PCR; TCRdb stores just in-frame clones and leaves some out. The repertoire has roughly 220,000 clones, around 84% of them found once; the top ten carry about 2.9%. Sequences were obtained from peripheral blood. The receptors come from a man in his fifties or sixties with acute or convalescent COVID-19.

The chain joins TRBV9 to TRBJ2-3; possibly TRBD1 for D (6 bases). Germline values: CDR1 SGDLS, CDR2 YYNGEE. Trimming removed 2 bases at V and 3 bases at J, with 13 bases between. The CDR3 contains 15 residues. The CDR3 sequence is CASSVTGPWTDTQYF. The CDR3 DNA follows: TGTGCCAGCAGCGTCACAGGGCCATGGACAGATACGCAGTATTTT.

The rearrangement uses TRBV28 and TRBJ1-1, with a weak D call TRBD1 (5 bases). The CDR3 is made up of 12 amino acids. V lost 3 bases and J 3 bases, leaving 5 bases between the germline ends. Per the germline V gene, CDR1 is MDHEN and CDR2 is SYDVKM. The CDR3 spells CASSFRDTEAFF. CDR3 sequence (DNA): TGTGCCAGCAGTTTCAGGGACACTGAAGCTTTCTTT.

The V and J genes are TRBV10-2 and TRBJ1-5; D gene ambiguous. V lost 3 bases, J lost 4 bases, and 7 bases lay in between. This CDR3 region has 13 residues. Germline CDR1 WSHSY, CDR2 SAAADI. The DNA of the CDR3 is TGCGCCAGCAGTGACGAAGCAAATCAGCCCCAGCATTTT. It is translated as CASSDEANQPQHF.

The V call is TRBV5-6, the J call TRBJ1-4; tentatively, D is TRBD1 (5 bases). V gave up 1 base and J gave up 0 bases, with 7 bases separating them. There are 15 residues in the CDR3. The germline V gene has CDR1 SGHDT and CDR2 YYEEEE. The CDR3 protein is CASSLTGATNEKLFF. Written as DNA, the CDR3 is TGTGCCAGCAGCTTGACAGGAGCAACTAATGAAAAACTGTTTTTT.

The genes are TRBV7-9 and TRBJ1-2; a possible D gene is TRBD1 (6 bases). The CDR3 sequence is 17 residues long. The ends were cut back, 1 base at V and 4 bases at J, with 19 bases in the middle. In germline, CDR1 is SEHNR, CDR2 FQNEAQ (reference sequence). CDR3 in DNA: TGTGCCAGCAGCTTAGAGGGGGTGGGGCAGGGTCGCTATGGCTACACCTTC. Its protein is CASSLEGVGQGRYGYTF.

This clone was seen only a few times. The chain uses TRBV2 and TRBJ1-5, with a possible D match to TRBD1 (6 bases). Trimming pared 8 bases from V and 4 bases from J, leaving 12 bases between. This CDR3 has 13 amino acids. Germline V CDR1 and CDR2: SNHLY, FYNNEI. CDR3 loop: CASAWTENQPQHF. The DNA for the CDR3 is TGTGCCAGCGCATGGACAGAGAATCAGCCCCAGCATTTT. Full variable domain (outside the CDR3, taken from reference TRBV2 and TRBJ1-5): EPEVTQTPSHQVTQMGQEVILRCVPISNHLYFYWYRQILGQKVEFLVSFYNNEISEKSEIFDDQFSVERPDGSNFTLKIRSTKLEDSAMYFCASAWTENQPQHFGDGTRLSIL.

This chain joins TRBV4-2 and TRBJ2-5; a weak D match, TRBD2 (5 bases). The CDR3 has 15 amino acids. The germline V and J ends were trimmed by 0 bases and 4 bases, with 12 bases remaining between them. In germline, CDR1 is LGHNA, CDR2 YNFKEQ. The CDR3 here is CASSQEHKGRETQYF. The CDR3 coding sequence is TGTGCCAGCAGCCAAGAACACAAAGGGAGAGAGACCCAGTACTTC.

The chain links TRBV6-1 to TRBJ2-5; 9 bases agree with TRBD2. The CDR3 is made up of 15 amino acids. V lost 1 base to trimming and J lost 5 bases; unmatched junction nucleotides: 5. The germline V gene encodes CDR1 MNHNS and CDR2 SASEGT. DNA for the CDR3: TGTGCCAGCAGTGAAGGCGGGGGGGCATGGGAGACCCAGTACTTC. Its protein product is CASSEGGGAWETQYF.

This rearrangement joins TRBV5-1 to TRBJ2-2; possibly TRBD2 for D (5 bases). The CDR3 covers 15 residues. CDR1 is SGHRS, CDR2 YFSETQ, per germline. V lost 3 bases and J 0 bases, leaving 9 bases between the germline ends. Here the CDR3 DNA reads TGCGCCAGCAGCTCGGGGTTAGCGAACACCGGGGAGCTGTTTTTT. It yields the protein CASSSGLANTGELFF.

This clone showed up just once. This rearrangement joins TRBV28 to TRBJ1-5; a weak D match, TRBD1 (5 bases). The CDR3 consists of 15 residues. Trimming cost V 5 bases and J 2 bases, with 13 bases left between them. Germline assignment: CDR1 MDHEN and CDR2 SYDVKM. The CDR3 loop is CASSPDGGGNQPQHF. In nucleotides, the CDR3 is TGTGCCAGCAGTCCGGACGGAGGGGGCAATCAGCCCCAGCATTTT. Variable domain in full (rest from reference TRBV28 and TRBJ1-5): DVKVTQSSRYLVKRTGEKVFLECVQDMDHENMFWYRQDPGLGLRLIYFSYDVKMKEKGDIPEGYSVSREKKERFSLILESASTNQTSMYLCASSPDGGGNQPQHFGDGTRLSIL.

CDR3 coding DNA: TGTGCCAGCAGTCCTAAAAGGGACAAATATAATTCACCCCTCCACTTT. This codes for CASSPKRDKYNSPLHF. V and J are TRBV28 and TRBJ1-6; D possibly corresponds to TRBD1 (6 bases). The CDR3 is 16 residues long. V was cut by 5 bases and J by 4 bases, with 15 bases left in between. Germline loops: CDR1 MDHEN, CDR2 SYDVKM.

The table lists this clone with a count of one. The chain carries TRBV27 and TRBJ1-4, with D maybe TRBD1 (6 bases). This CDR3 has 15 amino acids. The V gene's germline CDR1 is MNHEY and CDR2 SMNVEV (reference sequence). V was shortened by 4 bases and J by 6 bases, with 15 bases between the two germline ends. This CDR3 is CASSSHRDGDEKLFF. For the CDR3, the DNA is TGTGCCAGCAGTTCTCACAGGGACGGGGATGAAAAACTGTTTTTT.

V and J are TRBV6-2 or TRBV6-3 and TRBJ2-5; 9 bases are a match to TRBD2. Germline V gives CDR1 MNHEY, CDR2 SVGEGT. The CDR3 is 15 residues long. J was trimmed by 3 bases and V by 5 bases; bases with no gene match: 7. The CDR3 DNA is TGTGCCAGCAGTCAACCGACTAGCGGAAAAGAGACCCAGTACTTC. Protein product: CASSQPTSGKETQYF.

This clone was recorded once. The V call is TRBV19, the J call TRBJ2-3, with TRBD2 matching over 10 bases. The germline V gene encodes CDR1 LNHDA and CDR2 SQIVND (reference sequence). V gave up 1 base and J gave up 4 bases; unmatched junction bases: 11. The CDR3 spans 18 residues. The CDR3 here is CASSIAFKRGGLPDTQYF. CDR3 sequence (DNA): TGTGCCAGTAGTATAGCGTTTAAGCGGGGGGGCCTCCCAGATACGCAGTATTTT.

This clone was found once. The rearrangement uses TRBV29-1 and TRBJ2-5; D is possibly TRBD1 (6 bases). The CDR3 extends over 12 amino acids. The V end lost 7 bases, the J end lost 3 bases, and 12 bases lay between the germline ends. Germline CDR1 is SQVTM and CDR2 is ANQGSEA. DNA for the CDR3: TGCAGCGCTTTAGGACAGAAAGAGACCCAGTACTTC. This gives the protein CSALGQKETQYF.

V gene TRBV5-1 combines with J gene TRBJ1-1, with 10 bases lining up with TRBD1. CDR1 and CDR2 from the germline V gene are SGHRS and YFSETQ. V lost 5 bases and J lost 0; bases outside the gene matches: 4. The CDR3 runs 15 residues. CDR3: CASSGGTGVNTEAFF. In DNA form, the CDR3 reads TGCGCCAGCAGTGGCGGGACAGGGGTGAACACTGAAGCTTTCTTT.

The chain recombines TRBV19 with TRBJ2-6; D perhaps matches TRBD2 (5 bases). CDR3 length: 13 amino acids. Trimming cost V 6 bases and J 9 bases, with 12 bases left between them. Germline assignment: CDR1 LNHDA and CDR2 SQIVND (reference sequence). The CDR3 region has the DNA TGTGCCAGTAGCGACCCGGGGATCAACGTCCTGACTTTC. This gives the protein CASSDPGINVLTF.

The DNA for the CDR3 is TGTGCCAGCAGTAAACAGGGGAGCGGCAATCAGCCCCAGCATTTT. Its translation: CASSKQGSGNQPQHF. The rearrangement joins TRBV6-2 or TRBV6-3 to TRBJ1-5; 7 bases agree with TRBD1. This CDR3 spans 15 amino acids. CDR1 MNHEY and CDR2 SVGEGT come from the germline V gene. Trimming at V came to 5 bases and at J to 2 bases, leaving 6 bases not matched to a gene.

This chain uses TRBV7-2 with TRBJ2-1; 7 bases are a match to TRBD1. Germline V gene sequence: CDR1 SGHTA, CDR2 FQGNSA. CDR3 length equals 12 residues. Trimming at V came to 4 bases and at J to 10 bases, leaving 4 bases not matched to a gene. CDR3 sequence reads: CASSSRQGEQFF. Here the CDR3 DNA reads TGTGCCAGCAGCTCCAGACAGGGCGAGCAGTTCTTC.

The V call is TRBV19, the J call TRBJ1-4; maybe TRBD1 (6 bases). The V end lost 3 bases, the J end lost 7 bases, and 9 bases lay between the germline ends. The germline gives CDR1 LNHDA, CDR2 SQIVND (reference sequence). There are 13 residues in the CDR3. CDR3 protein: CASSIVQGEKLFF. Written as DNA, the CDR3 is TGTGCCAGTAGTATCGTACAGGGTGAAAAACTGTTTTTT.

The chain uses TRBV9 and TRBJ1-2; no firm D call. Trimming pared 3 bases from V and 6 bases from J, leaving 6 bases between. The CDR3 covers 11 residues. In germline, CDR1 is SGDLS, CDR2 YYNGEE. Here the CDR3 reads CASSAENGYTF. CDR3 coding DNA: TGTGCCAGCAGCGCGGAGAATGGCTACACCTTC.

The chain has TRBV4-3 and TRBJ2-2; TRBD1 might be the D (6 bases). V was trimmed by 2 bases and J by 7 bases, leaving 11 bases between them. The CDR3 is 14 residues long. In germline, CDR1 is LGHNA, CDR2 YSLEER. The CDR3 sequence: CASSQTGFGGELFF. The CDR3 DNA sequence: TGCGCCAGCAGCCAAACAGGGTTTGGCGGGGAGCTGTTTTTT.

This clone was picked up one time. The rearrangement uses TRBV5-4 and TRBJ2-5; TRBD1 is a possible D gene (7 bases). The CDR3 extends over 16 amino acids. The germline gives CDR1 SGHNT, CDR2 YYREEE (reference sequence). Trimming cost V 7 bases and J 0 bases, with 19 bases left between them. CDR3 sequence (DNA): TGTGCCAGCCACCCTGCGACAGGGAGGTACCAAGAGACCCAGTACTTC. Amino acids: CASHPATGRYQETQYF. Full variable domain (remainder filled in from reference TRBV5-4 and TRBJ2-5): ETGVTQSPTHLIKTRGQQVTLRCSSQSGHNTVSWYQQALGQGPQFIFQYYREEENGRGNFPPRFSGLQFPNYSSELNVNALELDDSALYLCASHPATGRYQETQYFGPGTRLLVL.

This chain connects TRBV7-9 to TRBJ1-4, with D hard to call. This CDR3 is 16 amino acids long. Germline V CDR1 and CDR2: SEHNR, FQNEAQ (reference sequence). Trimming cost V 2 bases and J 5 bases, with 15 bases left between them. The CDR3 is CASSLINSGGNEKLFF. The CDR3 DNA is TGTGCCAGCAGCTTAATTAACTCGGGTGGGAATGAAAAACTGTTTTTT.

This chain uses TRBV10-3 with TRBJ2-1, with TRBD2 matching 8 bases. The CDR3 is made up of 15 amino acids. Trimming took 7 bases from V and 4 from J; bases not matched to a gene: 9. The germline V gene has CDR1 ENHRY and CDR2 SYGVKD. CDR3 bases: TGTGCCATCAATCGCGGGGGGACCGGTTACAATGAGCAGTTCTTC. It codes for CAINRGGTGYNEQFF.

V is TRBV5-8 and J is TRBJ2-2, with 12 nucleotides matching TRBD2. After removal of 5 bases from V and 0 bases from J, the junction contained 5 bases not matched to a gene. Germline values: CDR1 SGHTS, CDR2 YDEGEE. The CDR3 runs 17 residues. The CDR3 reads CASSYGLAGPNTGELFF. The CDR3 DNA reads TGTGCCAGCAGTTACGGACTAGCGGGGCCGAACACCGGGGAGCTGTTTTTT.

The chain recombines TRBV15 with TRBJ1-4, with a tentative D call TRBD1 (6 bases). Trimming removed 3 bases at V and 5 bases at J, with 13 bases between. CDR3 length: 15 residues. Per germline, CDR1 LNHNV and CDR2 YYDKDF (reference sequence). The CDR3 nucleotides read TGTGCCACCAGCAGGGAGCCCCAGGGGAATGAAAAACTGTTTTTT. Translation gives CATSREPQGNEKLFF.